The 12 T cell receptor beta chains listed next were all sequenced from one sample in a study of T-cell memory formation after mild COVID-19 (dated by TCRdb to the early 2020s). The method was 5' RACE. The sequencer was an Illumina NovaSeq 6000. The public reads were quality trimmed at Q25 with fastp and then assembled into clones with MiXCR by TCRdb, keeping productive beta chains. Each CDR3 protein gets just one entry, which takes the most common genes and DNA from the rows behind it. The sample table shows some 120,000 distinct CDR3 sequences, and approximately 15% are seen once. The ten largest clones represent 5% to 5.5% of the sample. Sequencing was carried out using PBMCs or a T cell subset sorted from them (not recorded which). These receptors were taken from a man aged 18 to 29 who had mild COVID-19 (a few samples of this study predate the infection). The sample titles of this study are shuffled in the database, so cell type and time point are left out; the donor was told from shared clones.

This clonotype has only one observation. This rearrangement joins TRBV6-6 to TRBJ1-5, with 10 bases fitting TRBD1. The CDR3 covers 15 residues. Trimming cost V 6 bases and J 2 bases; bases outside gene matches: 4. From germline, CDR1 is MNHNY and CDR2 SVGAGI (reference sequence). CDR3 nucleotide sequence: TGTGCCAGCAGCCCGACAGGGGGCGGCAATCAGCCCCAGCATTTT. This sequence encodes CASSPTGGGNQPQHF.

The CDR3 protein is CASSLAEDTQYF. CDR3 DNA: TGCGCCAGCAGCTTGGCAGAGGATACGCAGTATTTT. J is TRBJ2-3 and V is TRBV5-1, with D uncertain. Germline V gene data show CDR1 as SGHRS and CDR2 as YFSETQ. CDR3 length equals 12 residues. With 0 bases removed from V and 6 bases from J, the gap between germline ends came to 5 bases.

The CDR3 DNA is TGTGCCAGCAGCTTGCTTGAGGGACACAGCACAGATACGCAGTATTTT. Translating it yields CASSLLEGHSTDTQYF. V is TRBV5-5 and J is TRBJ2-3; a possible D gene is TRBD1 (6 bases). From germline, CDR1 is SGHKS and CDR2 YYEKEE (reference sequence). V lost 1 base to trimming and J lost 0 bases, with 12 bases between them. The CDR3 is 16 residues long. The full variable domain, completed using reference TRBV5-5 and TRBJ2-3, is DAGVTQSPTHLIKTRGQQVTLRCSPISGHKSVSWYQQVLGQGPQFIFQYYEKEERGRGNFPDRFSARQFPNYSSELNVNALLLGDSALYLCASSLLEGHSTDTQYFGPGTRLTVL.

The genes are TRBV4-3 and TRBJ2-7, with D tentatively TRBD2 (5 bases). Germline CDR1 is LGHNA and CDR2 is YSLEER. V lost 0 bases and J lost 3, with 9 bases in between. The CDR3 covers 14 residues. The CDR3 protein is CASSQEPGGYEQYV. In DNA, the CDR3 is TGCGCCAGCAGCCAAGAGCCAGGAGGCTACGAGCAGTACGTC.

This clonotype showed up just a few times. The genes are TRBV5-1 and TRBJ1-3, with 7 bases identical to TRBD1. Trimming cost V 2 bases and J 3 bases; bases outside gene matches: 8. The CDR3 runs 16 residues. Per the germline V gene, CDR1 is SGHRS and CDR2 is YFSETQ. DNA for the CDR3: TGCGCCAGCAGCTTTGGGGAAGACAGGGATGGAAACACCATATATTTT. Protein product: CASSFGEDRDGNTIYF.

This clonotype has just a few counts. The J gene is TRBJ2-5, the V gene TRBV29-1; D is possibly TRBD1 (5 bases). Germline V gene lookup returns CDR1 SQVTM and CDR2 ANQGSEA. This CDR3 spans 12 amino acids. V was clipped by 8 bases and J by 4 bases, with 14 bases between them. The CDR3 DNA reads TGCAGCATCTTGACAGAACCAGAGACCCAGTACTTC. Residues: CSILTEPETQYF.

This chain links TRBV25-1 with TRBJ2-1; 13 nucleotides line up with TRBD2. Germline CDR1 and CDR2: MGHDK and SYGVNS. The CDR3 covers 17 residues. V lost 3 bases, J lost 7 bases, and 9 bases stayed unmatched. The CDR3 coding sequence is TGTGCCAGCAGTGATCGTATCGGACTAGCGGGAGTAAATGAGCAGTTCTTC. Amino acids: CASSDRIGLAGVNEQFF.

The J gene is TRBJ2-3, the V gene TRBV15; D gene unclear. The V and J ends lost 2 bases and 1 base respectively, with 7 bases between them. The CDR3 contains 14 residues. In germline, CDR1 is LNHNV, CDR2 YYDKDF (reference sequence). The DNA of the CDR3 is TGTGCCACCAGCAGATCGCTCGGCACAGATACGCAGTATTTT. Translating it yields CATSRSLGTDTQYF. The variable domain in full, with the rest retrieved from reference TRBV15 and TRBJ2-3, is DAMVIQNPRYQVTQFGKPVTLSCSQTLNHNVMYWYQQKSSQAPKLLFHYYDKDFNNEADTPDNFQSRRPNTSFCFLDIRSPGLGDTAMYLCATSRSLGTDTQYFGPGTRLTVL.

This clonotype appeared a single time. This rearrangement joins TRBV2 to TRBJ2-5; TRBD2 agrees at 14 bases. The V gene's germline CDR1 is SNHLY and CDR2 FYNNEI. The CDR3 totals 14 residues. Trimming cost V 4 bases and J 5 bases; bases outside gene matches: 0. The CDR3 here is CASSGTSGGETQYF. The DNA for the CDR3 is TGTGCCAGCAGTGGGACTAGCGGGGGGGAGACCCAGTACTTC.

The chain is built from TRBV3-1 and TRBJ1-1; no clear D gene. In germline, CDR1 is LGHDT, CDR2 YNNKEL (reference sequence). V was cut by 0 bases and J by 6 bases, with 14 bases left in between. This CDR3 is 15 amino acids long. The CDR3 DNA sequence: TGTGCCAGCAGCCAAGAGTACGGGAATTGGGCTGAAGCTTTCTTT. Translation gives CASSQEYGNWAEAFF.

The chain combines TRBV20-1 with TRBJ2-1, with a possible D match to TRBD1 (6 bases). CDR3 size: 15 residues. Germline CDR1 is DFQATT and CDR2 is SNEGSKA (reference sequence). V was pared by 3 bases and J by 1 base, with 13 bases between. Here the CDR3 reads CSARAGTISYNEQFF. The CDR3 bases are TGCAGTGCTAGGGCCGGGACAATTTCCTACAATGAGCAGTTCTTC.

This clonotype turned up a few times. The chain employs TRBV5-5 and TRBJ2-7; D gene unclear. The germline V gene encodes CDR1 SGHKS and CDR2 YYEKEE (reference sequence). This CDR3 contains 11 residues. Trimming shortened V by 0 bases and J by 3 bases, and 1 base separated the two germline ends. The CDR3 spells CASSLGYEQYV. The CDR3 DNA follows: TGTGCCAGCAGCTTGGGCTACGAGCAGTACGTC.